These 21 T cell receptor beta chains originate from one sample sequenced in a study of shared clonotypes between healthy human individuals. The protocol was immunoSEQ multiplex PCR, while the TCRdb copy is restricted to in-frame clones and leaves out a portion. Altogether around 1,000,000 clones are present, 70% to 80% being singletons, with the ten largest covering more than 0.85%. Sequencing was carried out using memory CD4+ T cells from PBMCs. Regarding subset: CD45RA-negative fraction. These receptors all come from a young man in good health. Some clones in this sample may be carry-over from other donors' samples.

The gene calls are TRBV6-5 and TRBJ1-6, with D hard to call. The germline gives CDR1 MNHEY, CDR2 SVGAGI. The CDR3 is made up of 14 amino acids. Trimming left V 6 bases short and J 10 bases short, with 16 bases between. CDR3 bases: TGTGCCAGCAGGCCCCCCTTACGGGAATCACCCCTCCACTTT. Protein sequence: CASRPPLRESPLHF.

V is TRBV5-1 and J is TRBJ2-7; no definite D call. V dropped 4 bases and J dropped 0 bases, with 11 bases sitting between them. The CDR3 length is 14 residues. Germline V gene lookup returns CDR1 SGHRS and CDR2 YFSETQ. CDR3 sequence (DNA): TGCGCCAGCAGCAAGACCAGGAGCTCCTACGAGCAGTACTTC. It encodes CASSKTRSSYEQYF.

The chain has TRBV7-9 and TRBJ2-1, with TRBD1 matching 9 bases. CDR3 length equals 14 residues. Germline CDR1 and CDR2: SEHNR and FQNEAQ (reference sequence). V shed 6 bases and J 7 bases; nucleotides not matched to a gene: 7. The CDR3 loop reads CASSPEDRGNEQFF. Here the CDR3 DNA reads TGTGCCAGCAGTCCCGAAGACAGGGGGAATGAGCAGTTCTTC.

The chain has TRBV9 and TRBJ1-1; 10 nucleotides match TRBD1. V trimming: 3 bases; J trimming: 10 bases; junction bases outside the gene matches: 12. The V gene's germline CDR1 is SGDLS and CDR2 YYNGEE. This CDR3 has 15 amino acids. Written as DNA, the CDR3 is TGTGCCAGCAGCGCCCGCCCGGGACAGGGGCGAGGAGCTTTCTTT. This sequence encodes CASSARPGQGRGAFF.

This clone was counted between two and nine times. V usage is TRBV2 and J usage is TRBJ1-1; D gene uncertain. V lost 4 bases, J lost 5 bases, and 14 bases lay in between. Per germline, CDR1 SNHLY and CDR2 FYNNEI. The CDR3 extends over 14 amino acids. As DNA, the CDR3 is TGTGCCAGCAGTGGAGAGACGGGAGGGACTGAAGCTTTCTTT. It translates to CASSGETGGTEAFF. Filled out from reference TRBV2 and TRBJ1-1, the complete variable domain reads EPEVTQTPSHQVTQMGQEVILRCVPISNHLYFYWYRQILGQKVEFLVSFYNNEISEKSEIFDDQFSVERPDGSNFTLKIRSTKLEDSAMYFCASSGETGGTEAFFGQGTRLTVV.

This clone has just one count. V is TRBV11-2 and J is TRBJ2-1; 9 bases line up with TRBD2. CDR3 length equals 14 residues. V gave up 5 bases and J gave up 10 bases; unmatched junction bases: 9. Germline CDR1 is SGHAT and CDR2 is FQNNGV. The CDR3 is CASSPVAGAGEQFF. CDR3 coding DNA: TGTGCCAGCAGCCCCGTAGCGGGAGCGGGCGAGCAGTTCTTC.

The table lists this clone with a few counts. Different DNA sequences within this sample yield the same CDR3. CDR3 nucleotides: TGTGCCAGCAGGGGGGGACAGGGGACAGATACGCAGTATTTT. Amino acid sequence: CASRGGQGTDTQYF. This rearrangement joins TRBV2 to TRBJ2-3; TRBD1 aligns across 10 bases. Germline assignment: CDR1 SNHLY and CDR2 FYNNEI. J lost 3 bases, V lost 6 bases, and 3 bases had no gene match. The CDR3 runs to 14 residues.

The chain couples TRBV2 to TRBJ1-4; D is perhaps TRBD1 (5 bases). V gave up 6 bases and J gave up 11 bases, with 19 bases separating them. This CDR3 has 14 residues. Germline CDR1 reads SNHLY; CDR2 reads FYNNEI. For the CDR3, the DNA is TGTGCCAGCAGAGGGACGGGGGGTCTTATGAAACTGTTTTTT. Amino acids: CASRGTGGLMKLFF.

The chain carries TRBV18 and TRBJ1-2; D gene unclear. V gave up 1 base and J gave up 0 bases, with 12 bases separating them. The CDR3 covers 16 residues. Germline-derived CDR1 and CDR2 are KGHSH and LQKENI. CDR3 sequence reads: CASSPRPPVTNYGYTF. CDR3 DNA: TGTGCCAGCTCACCACGGCCCCCAGTGACTAACTATGGCTACACCTTC.

V and J are TRBV7-3 and TRBJ2-1; a weak D match, TRBD1 (6 bases). The germline CDR1 and CDR2 sequences are SGHTA and FQGTGA. V gave up 0 bases and J gave up 10 bases, with 13 bases separating them. The CDR3 contains 14 residues. CDR3 sequence: CASSLTSGVGEQFF. CDR3 coding DNA: TGTGCCAGCAGCTTAACCTCAGGGGTGGGCGAGCAGTTCTTC. The full variable domain, its missing parts supplied by reference TRBV7-3 and TRBJ2-1, is GAGVSQTPSNKVTEKGKYVELRCDPISGHTALYWYRQSLGQGPEFLIYFQGTGAADDSGLPNDRFFAVRPEGSVSTLKIQRTERGDSAVYLCASSLTSGVGEQFFGPGTRLTVL.

The J gene is TRBJ1-4, the V gene TRBV7-3; D is undetermined. This CDR3 has 13 amino acids. Deletions cut 2 bases from V and 5 bases from J, with 6 bases between. The germline V gene encodes CDR1 SGHTA and CDR2 FQGTGA. The CDR3 coding sequence is TGTGCCAGCAGCTTATCAAGGAATGAAAAACTGTTTTTT. Translating it yields CASSLSRNEKLFF. The entire variable domain, with the rest obtained from reference TRBV7-3 and TRBJ1-4, is as follows: GAGVSQTPSNKVTEKGKYVELRCDPISGHTALYWYRQSLGQGPEFLIYFQGTGAADDSGLPNDRFFAVRPEGSVSTLKIQRTERGDSAVYLCASSLSRNEKLFFGSGTQLSVL.

This clone was seen only a few times. The V gene is TRBV11-3, the J gene TRBJ2-2; weak D call: TRBD1 (5 bases). This CDR3 region has 16 residues. Trimming cost V 2 bases and J 3 bases, with 13 bases left between them. Germline values: CDR1 SGHNT, CDR2 YENEEA. The CDR3 nucleotides are TGTGCCAGCAGCTTAAACCCAGGCAGGGACACCGGGGAGCTGTTTTTT. Its translation: CASSLNPGRDTGELFF.

The chain employs TRBV19 and TRBJ1-5; D possibly corresponds to TRBD1 (5 bases). CDR1 and CDR2 from the germline V gene are LNHDA and SQIVND (reference sequence). V was trimmed by 6 bases and J by 9 bases, leaving 15 bases between them. The CDR3 sequence is 13 residues long. This CDR3 reads CASRGEGGRPQHF. The CDR3 region has the DNA TGTGCCAGTAGAGGGGAGGGCGGCCGGCCCCAGCATTTT.

The chain couples TRBV28 to TRBJ2-5; D is perhaps TRBD2 (6 bases). The J call may be faulty, since TRBJ2-7 better matches the DNA end. This CDR3 contains 12 residues. Germline lookup yields CDR1 MDHEN and CDR2 SYDVKM. The CDR3 sequence is CASRDSGSEQYF. The DNA of the CDR3 is TGTGCCAGCCGGGACTCAGGATCCGAGCAGTACTTC.

The chain is built from TRBV9 and TRBJ2-5; tentatively, D is TRBD2 (6 bases). The CDR3 is made up of 16 amino acids. Germline V gene data show CDR1 as SGDLS and CDR2 as YYNGEE. With 4 bases removed from V and 0 bases from J, the gap between germline ends came to 16 bases. CDR3 in amino acids: CASSPEPSVYQETQYF. The CDR3 DNA is TGTGCCAGCAGCCCCGAGCCTAGCGTGTACCAAGAGACCCAGTACTTC.

The chain links TRBV5-1 to TRBJ1-2; maybe TRBD1 (6 bases). CDR1 and CDR2 from the germline V gene are SGHRS and YFSETQ. Trimming removed 4 bases at V and 8 bases at J, with 15 bases between. The CDR3 runs 13 residues. CDR3 sequence (DNA): TGCGCCAGCAGCCCGGAGGGGGGATGGGGCTACACCTTC. This codes for CASSPEGGWGYTF.

The chain links TRBV7-9 to TRBJ2-7, with 7 bases aligning to TRBD1. This CDR3 has 14 residues. Germline assignment: CDR1 SEHNR and CDR2 FQNEAQ (reference sequence). Trimming removed 5 bases from V and 2 bases from J; junction bases left unmatched: 6. CDR3 DNA sequence: TGTGCCAGCAGCCCAGGACAGGCTACCTACGAGCAGTACTTC. Amino acids: CASSPGQATYEQYF.

Details on this clone: Other DNA sequences within the sample encode an identical CDR3. The genes are TRBV7-9 and TRBJ1-1; no reliable D call. Germline CDR1 is SEHNR and CDR2 is FQNEAQ (reference sequence). This CDR3 region has 12 residues. Trimming shortened V by 2 bases and J by 2 bases, and 3 bases separated the two germline ends. CDR3 nucleotides: TGTGCCAGCAGCTTAAGCAACACTGAAGCTTTCTTT. It translates to CASSLSNTEAFF.

The J gene is TRBJ2-7, the V gene TRBV11-3; D is unclear. The germline V gene encodes CDR1 SGHNT and CDR2 YENEEA. The germline V and J ends were trimmed by 5 bases and 3 bases, with 14 bases remaining between them. The CDR3 sequence is 14 residues long. CDR3 sequence (DNA): TGTGCCAGCAGCCGAAGCTCTCAGGACTACGAGCAGTACTTC. It specifies CASSRSSQDYEQYF. Full variable domain (remainder filled in from reference TRBV11-3 and TRBJ2-7): EAGVVQSPRYKIIEKKQPVAFWCNPISGHNTLYWYLQNLGQGPELLIRYENEEAVDDSQLPKDRFSAERLKGVDSTLKIQPAELGDSAVYLCASSRSSQDYEQYFGPGTRLTVT.

V is TRBV15 and J is TRBJ2-5; D is undetermined. The CDR3 length is 13 residues. The ends were cut back, 1 base at V and 4 bases at J, with 7 bases in the middle. The germline gives CDR1 LNHNV, CDR2 YYDKDF (reference sequence). The CDR3 is CATSRGVGETQYF. CDR3 nucleotide sequence: TGTGCCACCAGCAGAGGGGTTGGAGAGACCCAGTACTTC.

This rearrangement joins TRBV28 to TRBJ1-6; D is unclear. This CDR3 contains 14 residues. Trimming removed 5 bases from V and 9 bases from J, with 14 bases in between. Looked up from germline, CDR1 is MDHEN and CDR2 is SYDVKM. The CDR3 DNA is TGTGCCAGCAGTAGGGAGTTACGGGGTTCACCCCTCCACTTT. Its translation is CASSRELRGSPLHF.